The clone carrying this TCR beta chain was counted a single time. The sample is drawn from a study of blood T cell repertoires in COVID-19. V was clipped by 1 base and J by 6 bases, with 19 bases between them. There are 17 residues in the CDR3. In germline, CDR1 is LGHDT, CDR2 YNNKEL (reference sequence). TCRdb keeps only in-frame clones here, not all; method: immunoSEQ multiplex PCR. The sample lists more than 100,000 clones; about nine tenths were seen once. The chain recombines TRBV3-1 (or the pseudogene TRBV3-2) with TRBJ2-1, with TRBD2 as a possible D gene (6 bases). Sequenced: peripheral blood. The TCR sequence derives from a man aged 50-60 years with active COVID-19. CDR3 region: CASSQVRAGTSVNEQFF. The CDR3 nucleotides are TGTGCCAGCAGCCAAGTTAGAGCCGGGACTTCAGTCAATGAGCAGTTCTTC.